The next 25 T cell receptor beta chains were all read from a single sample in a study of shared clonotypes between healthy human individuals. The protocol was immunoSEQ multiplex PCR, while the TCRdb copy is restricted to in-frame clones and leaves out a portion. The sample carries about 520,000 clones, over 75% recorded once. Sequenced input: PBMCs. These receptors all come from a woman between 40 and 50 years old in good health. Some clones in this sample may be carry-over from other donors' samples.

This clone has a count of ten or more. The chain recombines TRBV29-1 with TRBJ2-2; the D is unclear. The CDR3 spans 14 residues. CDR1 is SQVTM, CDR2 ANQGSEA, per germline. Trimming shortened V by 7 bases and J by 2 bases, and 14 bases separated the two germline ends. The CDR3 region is CSGLVGLNTGELFF. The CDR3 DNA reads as TGCAGCGGGTTGGTGGGTCTCAACACCGGGGAGCTGTTTTTT.

CDR3 bases: TGTGCCAGCAGTTTATCGCCTAGCGGCTCCTACGAGCAGTACTTC. Amino acid sequence: CASSLSPSGSYEQYF. This chain joins TRBV27 and TRBJ2-7; TRBD2 agrees at 7 bases. The CDR3 has 15 residues. V trimming: 0 bases; J trimming: 0 bases; junction bases outside the gene matches: 2. CDR1 and CDR2 from the germline V gene are MNHEY and SMNVEV (reference sequence).

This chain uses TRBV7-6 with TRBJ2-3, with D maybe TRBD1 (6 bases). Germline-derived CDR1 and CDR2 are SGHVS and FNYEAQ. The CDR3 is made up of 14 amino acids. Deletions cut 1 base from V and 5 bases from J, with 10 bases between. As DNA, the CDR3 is TGTGCCAGCAGCTTAGGTCAGGGGAGAGATACGCAGTATTTT. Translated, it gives CASSLGQGRDTQYF.

The CDR3, as DNA: TGCGCCAGCAGCTTGAAAATTAGCGGGAGCTACGAGCAGTACTTC. This encodes CASSLKISGSYEQYF. This chain uses TRBV5-1 with TRBJ2-7, with 9 nucleotides matching TRBD2. J lost 3 bases, V lost 1 base, and 5 bases had no gene match. This CDR3 spans 15 amino acids. Germline V gene data show CDR1 as SGHRS and CDR2 as YFSETQ.

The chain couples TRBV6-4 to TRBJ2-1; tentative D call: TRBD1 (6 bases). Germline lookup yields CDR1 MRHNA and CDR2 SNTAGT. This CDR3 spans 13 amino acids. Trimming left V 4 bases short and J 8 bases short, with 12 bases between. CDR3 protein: CASSADRGDEQFF. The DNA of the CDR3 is TGTGCCAGCAGTGCGGACAGAGGCGATGAGCAGTTCTTC.

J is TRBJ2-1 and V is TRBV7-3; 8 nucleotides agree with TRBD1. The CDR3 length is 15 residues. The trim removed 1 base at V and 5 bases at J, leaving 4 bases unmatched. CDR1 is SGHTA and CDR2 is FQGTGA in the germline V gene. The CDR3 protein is CASSLIQGANNEQFF. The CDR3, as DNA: TGTGCCAGCAGCTTAATCCAGGGGGCAAACAATGAGCAGTTCTTC.

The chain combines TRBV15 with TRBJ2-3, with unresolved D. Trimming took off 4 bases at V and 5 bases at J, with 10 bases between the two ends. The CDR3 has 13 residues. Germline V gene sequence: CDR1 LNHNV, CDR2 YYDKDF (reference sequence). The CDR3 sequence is CATSTGPKDTQYF. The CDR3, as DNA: TGTGCCACCAGCACAGGCCCAAAAGATACGCAGTATTTT.

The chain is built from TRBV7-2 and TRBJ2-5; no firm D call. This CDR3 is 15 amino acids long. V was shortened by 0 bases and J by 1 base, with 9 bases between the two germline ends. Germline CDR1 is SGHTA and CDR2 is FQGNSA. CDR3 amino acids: CASSLAASRQETQYF. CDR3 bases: TGTGCCAGCAGCTTAGCGGCCAGCCGCCAAGAGACCCAGTACTTC.

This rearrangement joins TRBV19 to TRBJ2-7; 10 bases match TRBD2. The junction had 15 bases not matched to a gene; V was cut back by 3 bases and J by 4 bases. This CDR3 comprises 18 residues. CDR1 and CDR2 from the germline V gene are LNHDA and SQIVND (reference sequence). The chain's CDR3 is CASSIASGRWAGGYEQYF. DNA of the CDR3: TGTGCCAGTAGTATTGCTAGCGGGAGATGGGCCGGTGGGTACGAGCAGTACTTC.

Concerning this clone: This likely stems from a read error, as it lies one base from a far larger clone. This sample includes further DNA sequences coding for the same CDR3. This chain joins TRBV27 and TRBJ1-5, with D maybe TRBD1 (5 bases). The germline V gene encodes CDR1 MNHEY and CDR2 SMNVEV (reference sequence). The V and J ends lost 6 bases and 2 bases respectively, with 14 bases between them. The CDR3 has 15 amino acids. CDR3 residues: CASRSRGVGNQPQHF. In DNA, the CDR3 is TGTGCCAGCAGATCCAGAGGGGTAGGCAATCAGCCCCAGCATTTT.

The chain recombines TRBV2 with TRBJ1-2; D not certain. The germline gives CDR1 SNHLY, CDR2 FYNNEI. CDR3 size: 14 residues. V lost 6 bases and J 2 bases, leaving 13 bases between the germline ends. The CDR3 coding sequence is TGTGCCAGCAGGAGCACAGCGTCCAACTATGGCTACACCTTC. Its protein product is CASRSTASNYGYTF.

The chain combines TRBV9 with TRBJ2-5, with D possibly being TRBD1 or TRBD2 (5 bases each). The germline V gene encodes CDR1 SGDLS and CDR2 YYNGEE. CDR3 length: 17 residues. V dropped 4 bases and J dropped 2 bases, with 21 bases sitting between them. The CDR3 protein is CASSTSSWGPLQETQYF. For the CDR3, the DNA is TGTGCCAGCAGCACCTCTTCATGGGGACCCCTGCAAGAGACCCAGTACTTC.

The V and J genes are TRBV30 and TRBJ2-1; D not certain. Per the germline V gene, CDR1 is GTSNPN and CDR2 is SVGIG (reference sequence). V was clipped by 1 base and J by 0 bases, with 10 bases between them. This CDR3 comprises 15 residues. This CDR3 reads CAWSGSPSSYNEQFF. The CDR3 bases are TGTGCCTGGAGTGGGTCACCGAGCTCCTACAATGAGCAGTTCTTC.

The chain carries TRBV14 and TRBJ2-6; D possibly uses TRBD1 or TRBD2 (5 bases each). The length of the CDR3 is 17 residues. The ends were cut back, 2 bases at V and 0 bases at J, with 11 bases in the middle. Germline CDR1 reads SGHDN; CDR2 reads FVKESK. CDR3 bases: TGTGCCAGCAGCCAAATAAGGGGACGCTCTGGGGCCAACGTCCTGACTTTC. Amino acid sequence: CASSQIRGRSGANVLTF.

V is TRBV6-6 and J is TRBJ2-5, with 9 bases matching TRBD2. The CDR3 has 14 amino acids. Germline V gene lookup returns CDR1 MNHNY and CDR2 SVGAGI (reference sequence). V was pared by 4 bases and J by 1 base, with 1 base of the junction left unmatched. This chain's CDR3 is CASSSTSGQETQYF. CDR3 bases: TGTGCCAGCAGTTCGACTAGCGGCCAAGAGACCCAGTACTTC.

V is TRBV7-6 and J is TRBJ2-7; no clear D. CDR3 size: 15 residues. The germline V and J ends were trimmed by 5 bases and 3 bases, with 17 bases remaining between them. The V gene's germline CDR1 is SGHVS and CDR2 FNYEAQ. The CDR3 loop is CASSPDEFRYYEQYF. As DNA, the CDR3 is TGTGCCAGCAGCCCAGACGAGTTCCGGTACTACGAGCAGTACTTC.

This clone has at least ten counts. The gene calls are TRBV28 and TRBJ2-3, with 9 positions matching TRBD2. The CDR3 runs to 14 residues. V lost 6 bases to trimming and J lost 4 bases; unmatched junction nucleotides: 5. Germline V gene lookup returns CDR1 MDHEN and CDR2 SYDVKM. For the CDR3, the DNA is TGTGCCAGCAGCAGGCAGCGGGAGGCAGATACGCAGTATTTT. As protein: CASSRQREADTQYF. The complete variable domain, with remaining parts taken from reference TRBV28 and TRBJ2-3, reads DVKVTQSSRYLVKRTGEKVFLECVQDMDHENMFWYRQDPGLGLRLIYFSYDVKMKEKGDIPEGYSVSREKKERFSLILESASTNQTSMYLCASSRQREADTQYFGPGTRLTVL.

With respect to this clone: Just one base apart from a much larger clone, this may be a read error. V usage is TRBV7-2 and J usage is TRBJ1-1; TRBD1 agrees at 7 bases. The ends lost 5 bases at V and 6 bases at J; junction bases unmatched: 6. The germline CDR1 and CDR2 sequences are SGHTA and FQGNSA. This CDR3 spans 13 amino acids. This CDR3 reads CASSVWDSAEAFF. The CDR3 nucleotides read TGTGCCAGCAGCGTATGGGACAGCGCTGAAGCTTTCTTT.

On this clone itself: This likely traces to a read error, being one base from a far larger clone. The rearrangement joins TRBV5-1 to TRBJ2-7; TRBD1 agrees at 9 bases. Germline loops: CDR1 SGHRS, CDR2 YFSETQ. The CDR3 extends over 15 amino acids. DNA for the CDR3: TGCTCCAGCAGCCGAGGGACAGGGAATAGCGACGAGCAGTACTTC. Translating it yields CSSSRGTGNSDEQYF.

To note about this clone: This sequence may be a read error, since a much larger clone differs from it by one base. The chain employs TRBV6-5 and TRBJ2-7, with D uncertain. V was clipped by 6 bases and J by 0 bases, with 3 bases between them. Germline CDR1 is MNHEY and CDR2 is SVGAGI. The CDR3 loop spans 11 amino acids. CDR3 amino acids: CASRVSYEQYF. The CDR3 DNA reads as TGTGCCAGCAGGGTCTCCTACGAGCAGTACTTC.

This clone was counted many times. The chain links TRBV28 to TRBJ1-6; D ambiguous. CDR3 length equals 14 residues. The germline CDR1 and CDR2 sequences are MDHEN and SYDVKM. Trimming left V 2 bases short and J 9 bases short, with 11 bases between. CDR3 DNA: TGTGCCAGCAGTTTAGGTGGCGGTGGTTCACCCCTCCACTTT. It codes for CASSLGGGGSPLHF.

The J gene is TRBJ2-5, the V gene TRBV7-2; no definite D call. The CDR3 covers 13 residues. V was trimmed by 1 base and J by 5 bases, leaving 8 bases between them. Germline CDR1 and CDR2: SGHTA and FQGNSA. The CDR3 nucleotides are TGTGCCAGCAGCTTAGGAGTTCGGGAGACCCAGTACTTC. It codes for CASSLGVRETQYF. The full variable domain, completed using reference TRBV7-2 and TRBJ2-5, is GAGVSQSPSNKVTEKGKDVELRCDPISGHTALYWYRQSLGQGLEFLIYFQGNSAPDKSGLPSDRFSAERTGGSVSTLTIQRTQQEDSAVYLCASSLGVRETQYFGPGTRLLVL.

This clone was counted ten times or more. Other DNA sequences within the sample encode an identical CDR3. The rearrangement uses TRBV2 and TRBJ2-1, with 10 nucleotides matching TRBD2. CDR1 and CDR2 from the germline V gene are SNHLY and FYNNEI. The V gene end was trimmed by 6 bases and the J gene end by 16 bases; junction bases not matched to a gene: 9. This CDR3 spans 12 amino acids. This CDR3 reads CASRDQAGGFFF. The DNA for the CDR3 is TGTGCCAGCAGGGACCAAGCGGGGGGGTTCTTCTTC.

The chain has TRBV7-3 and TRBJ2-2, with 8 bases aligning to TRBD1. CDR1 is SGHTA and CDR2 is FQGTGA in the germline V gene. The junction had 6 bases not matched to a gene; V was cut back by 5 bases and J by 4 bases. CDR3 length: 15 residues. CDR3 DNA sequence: TGTGCCAGCAGCCCACGGACAGGGAGCACCGGGGAGCTGTTTTTT. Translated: CASSPRTGSTGELFF.

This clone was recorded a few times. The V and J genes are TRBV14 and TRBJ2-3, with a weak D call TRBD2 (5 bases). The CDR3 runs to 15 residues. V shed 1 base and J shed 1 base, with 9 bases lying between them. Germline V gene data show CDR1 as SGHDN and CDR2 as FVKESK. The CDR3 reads CASSQGARGTDTQYF. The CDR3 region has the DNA TGTGCCAGCAGCCAAGGCGCGCGGGGCACAGATACGCAGTATTTT.